This is a list of T cell receptor beta chains from one sample in a study of cytomegalovirus exposure and HLA in healthy donors. Using immunoSEQ multiplex PCR, the repertoire was profiled, and TCRdb retains in-frame clones only, with some absent. The sample lists about 93,000 clones; around 73% were seen once. Material: PBMCs. All receptors come from a middle-aged woman in good health and CMV-seronegative. Each CDR3 is given with its conserved first and last residue. Each record gives: clone size, J gene, V gene, D gene, CDR3 DNA, CDR3 protein. A D gene is named only where the DNA matches it firmly. Clone size appears in some rows only: once, few, many, or a class for an expanded clone.

>.|TRBJ1-4|TRBV6-5|TRBD1
TGTGCCAGCAGTCGGACAGGGGTTAATGAAAAACTGTTTTTT
CASSRTGVNEKLFF
>.|TRBJ2-7|TRBV11-1|.
TGTGCCAGCAGCTTACTTACCAAGGCCCATCACTACGAGCAGTACTTC
CASSLLTKAHHYEQYF
>.|TRBJ2-3|TRBV10-3|TRBD2
TGTGCCATCAGAGGGACTAGCGGTCCAGATACGCAGTATTTT
CAIRGTSGPDTQYF
>.|TRBJ2-3|TRBV27|.
TGTGCCAGCAGTTTATCGCAGGGTTGGGCAGATACGCAGTATTTT
CASSLSQGWADTQYF
>.|TRBJ2-3|TRBV28|TRBD2
TGTGCCAGCAACGGACTAGCGGGAGTAGGCGATACGCAGTATTTT
CASNGLAGVGDTQYF
>.|TRBJ1-4|TRBV5-1|.
TGCGCCAGCAATACGGGGTTTAATGAAAAACTGTTTTTT
CASNTGFNEKLFF
>.|TRBJ1-1|TRBV20-1|.
TGCAGTGCTAGAGATTATGAAGCTTTCTTT
CSARDYEAFF
>.|TRBJ2-1|TRBV2|TRBD2
TGTGCCAGCAGTGTATGGACTAGCTATGAGCAGTTCTTC
CASSVWTSYEQFF
>.|TRBJ1-2|TRBV15|.
TGTGCCACCAGCAGAGATCAGGTCTGCTTC
CATSRDQVCF
>.|TRBJ2-7|TRBV19|.
TGTGCCAGTAGTATAGGCAGAGGATACGAGCAGTACTTC
CASSIGRGYEQYF
>.|TRBJ2-7|TRBV28|TRBD2
TGTGCCAGCAGAGAACTAGCGGGACTAGTCTACGAGCAGTACTTC
CASRELAGLVYEQYF
>.|TRBJ2-7|TRBV5-5|.
TGTGCCAGCAGCTTGGGGCAGGGTCGATACGAGCAGTACTTC
CASSLGQGRYEQYF
>.|TRBJ2-1|TRBV7-9|TRBD1
TGTGCCAGCAGCTTAGCCTGGACAGGGGGCAATGAGCAGTTCTTC
CASSLAWTGGNEQFF
>.|TRBJ2-7|TRBV19|TRBD1
TGTGCCAGTACCACAGACACCGGGGACAGCTCCTACGAGCAGTACTTC
CASTTDTGDSSYEQYF
>.|TRBJ1-3|TRBV9|TRBD1
TGTGCCAGCAGCACACAGGGGGGCGGCCTAAACACCATATATTTT
CASSTQGGGLNTIYF
>.|TRBJ2-1|TRBV5-1|TRBD2
TGCGCCAGCAGCCCCATAGCGGGCTCCTACAATGAGCAGTTCTTC
CASSPIAGSYNEQFF
>.|TRBJ2-7|TRBV29-1|TRBD2
TGCAGCGTTGAAGATATGGGGGGGATAGGCGGATACTACGAGCAGTACTTC
CSVEDMGGIGGYYEQYF
>.|TRBJ2-1|TRBV7-2|.
TGTGCCAGCGCCCACAGGACATCCTACAATGAGCAGTTCTTC
CASAHRTSYNEQFF
>.|TRBJ2-2|TRBV7-8|.
TGTGCCAGCAGCCGAGTACGGGATCTAACCGGGGAGCTGTTTTTT
CASSRVRDLTGELFF
>.|TRBJ2-1|TRBV5-5|.
TGTGCCAGCAGCTTACGTGTAGGGGAAAGGGTCTACAATGAGCAGTTCTTC
CASSLRVGERVYNEQFF
>once|TRBJ2-7|TRBV7-2|.
TGTGCCAGCAGCTTGACAATGCCGGAGGACGAGCAGTACTTC
CASSLTMPEDEQYF
>.|TRBJ2-5|TRBV30|TRBD2
TGTGCCTGGAGTGGGACTAGCAGCCGCCAAGAGACCCAGTACTTC
CAWSGTSSRQETQYF
>.|TRBJ2-6|TRBV6-4|TRBD2
TGTGCCAGCAGTTCCGGGGGGAGCTCTGGGGCCAACGTCCTGACTTTC
CASSSGGSSGANVLTF
>.|TRBJ1-1|TRBV11-2|TRBD1
TGTGCCAGCAGCTTAGAGGGACAGAGAAACACTGAAGCTTTCTTT
CASSLEGQRNTEAFF
>.|TRBJ1-5|TRBV19|.
TGTGCCAGTAGTAGAAGATCAGGGCCCAGCAATCAGCCCCAGCATTTT
CASSRRSGPSNQPQHF
>.|TRBJ1-4|TRBV25-1|TRBD1
TGTGCCAGCAGTCCCCGGGACAGGGTTAGGAATGAAAAACTGTTTTTT
CASSPRDRVRNEKLFF
>.|TRBJ2-1|TRBV13|.
TGTGCCAGCAGTTCCCGGGAGTCTATATACAATGAGCAGTTCTTC
CASSSRESIYNEQFF
>.|TRBJ1-2|TRBV9|.
TGTGCCAGCAGCGCAGTTACGAAGGGGCGCTCAGGCTACACCTTC
CASSAVTKGRSGYTF
>few|TRBJ1-1|TRBV20-1|.
TGCAGTGAGGCAGGGAACACTGAAGCTTTCTTT
CSEAGNTEAFF
>.|TRBJ2-1|TRBV6-5|.
TGTGCCAGCAGTTACTCGAAAGTCAGGGCCGGTGAGCAGTTCTTC
CASSYSKVRAGEQFF
>.|TRBJ2-5|TRBV7-3|.
TGTGCCAGCAGCTTACTCGCTCGGGAGACCCAGTACTTC
CASSLLARETQYF
>.|TRBJ2-5|TRBV5-6|TRBD1
TGTGCCAGCAACGGACAGGGAAGAGGCAAAGAGACCCAGTACTTC
CASNGQGRGKETQYF
>.|TRBJ1-2|TRBV6-5|TRBD1
TGTGCCAGCAGCCTCACAGGGGCTGGCTACACCTTC
CASSLTGAGYTF
>.|TRBJ2-3|TRBV11-3|.
TGTGCCAGCAGCTTGGGGGGGCGGGAAGATACGCAGTATTTT
CASSLGGREDTQYF
>.|TRBJ1-5|TRBV19|TRBD1
TGTGCCAGTAGTGGGGGGACAGGGGGATCCAGGCAGCCCCAGCATTTT
CASSGGTGGSRQPQHF
>.|TRBJ2-1|TRBV5-6|TRBD1
TGTGCCAGCAGCTTATACAAGGACAGGGACCGAAATGAGCAGTTCTTC
CASSLYKDRDRNEQFF
>.|TRBJ2-7|TRBV6-6|TRBD2
TGTGCCAGCAGTTACTCCCGGACTAGTAACGAGCAGTACTTC
CASSYSRTSNEQYF
>.|TRBJ1-1|TRBV29-1|TRBD1
TGCAGCGTGGGACAGGGGACGAACACTGAAGCTTTCTTT
CSVGQGTNTEAFF
>once|TRBJ2-1|TRBV11-3|TRBD2
TGTGCCAGCAGCTTAGGGGGGACTAGCGGGAGGCATGAGCAGTTCTTC
CASSLGGTSGRHEQFF
>.|TRBJ2-2|TRBV5-4|.
TGTGCCAGCAGCTTGGCCATCGGGGAGCTGTTTTTT
CASSLAIGELFF
>few|TRBJ1-1|TRBV7-7|.
TGTGCCAGCAGCTTAGGAGCGGGGGGTGAAGCTTTCTTT
CASSLGAGGEAFF
>.|TRBJ1-1|TRBV28|.
TGTGCCAGCAGTTTCCGAGGGGGGGGCACTGAAGCTTTCTTT
CASSFRGGGTEAFF
>.|TRBJ2-1|TRBV5-1|TRBD2
TGCGCCAGCAGCTTGAAGGGACTAGGTTACAATGAGCAGTTCTTC
CASSLKGLGYNEQFF
>.|TRBJ1-2|TRBV11-2|.
TGTGCCAGCAGCCCCGTTGCAGCTAACTATGGCTACACCTTC
CASSPVAANYGYTF
>.|TRBJ2-7|TRBV12-5|.
TGTGCTAGTGGTTTAAAGGACAACTACGAGCAGTACTTC
CASGLKDNYEQYF